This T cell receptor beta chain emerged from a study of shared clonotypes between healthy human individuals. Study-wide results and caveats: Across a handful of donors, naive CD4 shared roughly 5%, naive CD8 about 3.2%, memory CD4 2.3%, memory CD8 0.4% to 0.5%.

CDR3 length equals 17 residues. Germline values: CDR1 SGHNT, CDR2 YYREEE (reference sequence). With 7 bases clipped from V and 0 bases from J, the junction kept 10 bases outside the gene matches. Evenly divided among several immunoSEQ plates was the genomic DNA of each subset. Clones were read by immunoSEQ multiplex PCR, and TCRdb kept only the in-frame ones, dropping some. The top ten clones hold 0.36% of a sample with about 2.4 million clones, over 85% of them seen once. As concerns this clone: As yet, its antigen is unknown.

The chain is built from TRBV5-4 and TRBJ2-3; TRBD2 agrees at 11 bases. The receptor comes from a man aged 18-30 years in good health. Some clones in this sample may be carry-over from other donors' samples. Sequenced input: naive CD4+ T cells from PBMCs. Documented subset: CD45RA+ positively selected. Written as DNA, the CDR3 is TGTGCCAGCGGGAGGAAGACTAGCGGGGTTAGCACAGATACGCAGTATTTT. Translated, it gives CASGRKTSGVSTDTQYF.